These 10 T cell receptor beta chains originate from one sample sequenced in a study of T cell repertoires in cytomegalovirus infection. TCRdb redid the calling of the reads with MiXCR, one entry per CDR3 protein. The data hold roughly 320,000 distinct CDR3 sequences, with about 9.1% observed a single time. Sequenced input: PBMCs. These receptors were taken from a human donor in good health (CMV status not recorded). Some clones in this sample may be carry-over from other donors' samples.

This clonotype was counted ten times or more. The V and J genes are TRBV29-1 and TRBJ1-2; no definite D call. CDR3 size: 14 residues. The V end was cut by 4 bases, the J end by 4 bases, with 16 bases between. CDR1 is SQVTM and CDR2 is ANQGSEA in the germline V gene. The CDR3 region is CSVGPSGDSYGYTF. In DNA, the CDR3 is TGCAGCGTTGGCCCATCAGGAGACTCCTATGGCTACACCTTC.

This clonotype showed up many times. The gene calls are TRBV7-3 and TRBJ1-2; perhaps TRBD1 as D (5 bases). This CDR3 has 15 amino acids. Trimming took off 0 bases at V and 5 bases at J, with 13 bases between the two ends. The V gene's germline CDR1 is SGHTA and CDR2 FQGTGA. The CDR3 loop is CASSLTGTDQYGYTF. The CDR3 DNA sequence: TGTGCCAGCAGCTTAACCGGGACGGACCAATATGGCTACACCTTC.

This clonotype was observed at least ten times. The chain recombines TRBV28 with TRBJ1-5; D is undetermined. The CDR3 length is 14 residues. V lost 2 bases, J lost 4 bases, and 9 bases lay in between. Germline assignment: CDR1 MDHEN and CDR2 SYDVKM. The CDR3 region has the DNA TGTGCCAGCAGTTTAACAGTGAGGAATCAGCCCCAGCATTTT. Protein: CASSLTVRNQPQHF. Using reference TRBV28 and TRBJ1-5 for the parts outside the CDR3, the full variable domain is DVKVTQSSRYLVKRTGEKVFLECVQDMDHENMFWYRQDPGLGLRLIYFSYDVKMKEKGDIPEGYSVSREKKERFSLILESASTNQTSMYLCASSLTVRNQPQHFGDGTRLSIL.

This clonotype was picked up many times. The chain carries TRBV20-1 and TRBJ2-1, with 7 bases aligning to TRBD2. The junction had 7 bases not matched to a gene; V was cut back by 2 bases and J by 0 bases. The germline V gene encodes CDR1 DFQATT and CDR2 SNEGSKA (reference sequence). The CDR3 is made up of 16 amino acids. DNA of the CDR3: TGCAGTGCTAGAAACCCTAGCGGCAGCTCCTACAATGAGCAGTTCTTC. It yields the protein CSARNPSGSSYNEQFF.

This clonotype was observed at least ten times. The rearrangement uses TRBV7-3 and TRBJ2-1, with D perhaps given as TRBD1 or TRBD2 (5 bases each). V lost 5 bases and J 4 bases, leaving 12 bases between the germline ends. This CDR3 is built from 14 residues. Germline V gene data show CDR1 as SGHTA and CDR2 as FQGTGA. CDR3 DNA: TGTGCCAGCAGCCCCCCGGGACCATACAATGAGCAGTTCTTC. Protein sequence: CASSPPGPYNEQFF.

This clonotype was detected only a few times. The chain joins TRBV6-5 to TRBJ2-5; 12 nucleotides align to TRBD2. V shed 6 bases, J shed 5 bases, and the junction held 7 bases outside the gene matches. The germline CDR1 and CDR2 sequences are MNHEY and SVGAGI. The CDR3 has 15 residues. The CDR3 DNA reads TGTGCCAGCAGATCTAGCGGGGGGGGAGGGGAGACCCAGTACTTC. Protein sequence: CASRSSGGGGETQYF.

At least ten counts were recorded for this clonotype. The CDR3 reads CAISEAPSTSGGHTQYF. CDR3 bases: TGTGCCATCAGTGAAGCTCCATCGACTAGCGGGGGGCATACGCAGTATTTT. The chain couples TRBV10-3 to TRBJ2-3; 13 nucleotides align to TRBD2. Germline values: CDR1 ENHRY, CDR2 SYGVKD. Germline trimming cut 3 bases from V and 7 bases from J; bases unmatched to any gene: 10. The CDR3 runs to 17 residues.

This clonotype has a count of ten or more. The genes are TRBV7-2 and TRBJ1-2, with D tentatively TRBD1 (5 bases). This CDR3 contains 15 residues. V was clipped by 5 bases and J by 3 bases, with 16 bases between them. Germline V CDR1 and CDR2: SGHTA, FQGNSA. The CDR3 DNA follows: TGTGCCAGCAGCGCCTACTATGGACAAGACTATGGCTACACCTTC. This translates into CASSAYYGQDYGYTF.

This clonotype was seen many times. This rearrangement joins TRBV7-2 to TRBJ1-1, with D possibly matching TRBD1 (6 bases). Per germline, CDR1 SGHTA and CDR2 FQGNSA. This CDR3 has 13 residues. V gave up 5 bases and J gave up 2 bases, with 9 bases separating them. CDR3: CASSQGTNTEAFF. CDR3 sequence (DNA): TGTGCCAGCAGCCAGGGGACCAACACTGAAGCTTTCTTT. Variable domain in full (rest from reference TRBV7-2 and TRBJ1-1): GAGVSQSPSNKVTEKGKDVELRCDPISGHTALYWYRQSLGQGLEFLIYFQGNSAPDKSGLPSDRFSAERTGGSVSTLTIQRTQQEDSAVYLCASSQGTNTEAFFGQGTRLTVV.

This clonotype was counted a few times. V is TRBV20-1 and J is TRBJ1-2; D gene unclear. V lost 1 base and J lost 0, with 12 bases in between. This CDR3 region has 15 residues. Germline-derived CDR1 and CDR2 are DFQATT and SNEGSKA (reference sequence). CDR3 protein: CSARVRAFPNYGYTF. Written as DNA, the CDR3 is TGCAGTGCTAGAGTTAGGGCCTTCCCTAACTATGGCTACACCTTC.